These 15 T cell receptor beta chains came from one sample sequenced in a study of blood T cells in healthy people across ages. Next came a second PCR, run for about 7 to 12 cycles, which used a sample-barcoded 5' primer along with a J-beta primer mix. MiXCR was run by TCRdb on the 5' RACE reads, yielding one entry per CDR3 protein. The profile shows roughly 800,000 distinct CDR3 sequences, about 62% of them singletons. Material for sequencing was blood. These receptors were taken from a man between 25 and 39 years old in good health.

This clonotype was observed a handful of times. The chain recombines TRBV29-1 with TRBJ2-5, with 9 bases matching TRBD1. From germline, CDR1 is SQVTM and CDR2 ANQGSEA. V was clipped by 3 bases and J by 5 bases; unmatched bases: 4. The CDR3 covers 13 residues. The CDR3 spells CSVDGTGWETQYF. The CDR3 region has the DNA TGCAGCGTTGACGGGACAGGGTGGGAGACCCAGTACTTC.

This sequence joins TRBV11-1 and TRBJ2-7; D ambiguous. Looked up from germline, CDR1 is SGHAT and CDR2 is FQDESV (reference sequence). The germline V and J ends were trimmed by 0 bases and 4 bases, with 16 bases remaining between them. This CDR3 region has 16 residues. This CDR3 is CASSLAVGSGRYEQYF. CDR3 DNA: TGTGCCAGCAGCTTAGCGGTGGGATCCGGGCGGTACGAGCAGTACTTC. The whole variable domain, filled in from reference TRBV11-1 and TRBJ2-7, reads EAEVAQSPRYKITEKSQAVAFWCDPISGHATLYWYRQILGQGPELLVQFQDESVVDDSQLPKDRFSAERLKGVDSTLKIQPAELGDSAMYLCASSLAVGSGRYEQYFGPGTRLTVT.

This chain links TRBV6-5 with TRBJ1-2; D is uncertain. Germline loops: CDR1 MNHEY, CDR2 SVGAGI. The CDR3 is made up of 13 amino acids. V dropped 8 bases and J dropped 5 bases, with 15 bases sitting between them. Here the CDR3 DNA reads TGTGCCAGCTCTGCTCAGAAACAATATGGCTACACCTTC. Residues: CASSAQKQYGYTF.

CDR3 region: CASSLGGSDTYEQYF. Here the CDR3 DNA reads TGTGCCAGCAGTTTAGGAGGGAGCGATACCTACGAGCAGTACTTC. The rearrangement joins TRBV12-3 or TRBV12-4 to TRBJ2-7; tentative D call: TRBD2 (5 bases). V lost 1 base and J 2 bases, leaving 12 bases between the germline ends. The CDR3 runs to 15 residues.

This clonotype was detected only a few times. The chain has TRBV5-5 and TRBJ2-3; the D gene is possibly TRBD1 (6 bases). Germline V gene data show CDR1 as SGHKS and CDR2 as YYEKEE (reference sequence). The CDR3 length is 16 residues. Trimming left V 4 bases short and J 5 bases short, with 20 bases between. The CDR3 loop is CASSPRQVGWGDTQYF. The CDR3 DNA reads as TGTGCCAGCAGCCCCCGACAGGTTGGGTGGGGAGATACGCAGTATTTT.

As to this clonotype: A read error is possible here, since a much larger clone lies one base away. J is TRBJ2-5 and V is TRBV29-1; TRBD2 might be the D (7 bases). Matching the DNA end better, TRBJ2-7 makes the J call doubtful. CDR3 length: 14 residues. Germline V lookup: CDR1 SQVTM, CDR2 ANQGSEA. CDR3 in DNA: TGCAGCGTTGAGGGGAGGGGTCAGGACAGCGAGCAGTACTTC. Amino acid sequence: CSVEGRGQDSEQYF.

CDR3 amino acids: CASSSGGAGYGYTF. CDR3 nucleotides: TGTGCCAGCAGTTCGGGGGGGGCCGGTTATGGCTACACCTTC. V is TRBV27 and J is TRBJ1-2; a weak D match, TRBD1 (6 bases). The CDR3 has 14 amino acids. Deletions cut 4 bases from V and 5 bases from J, with 14 bases between. CDR1 and CDR2 from the germline V gene are MNHEY and SMNVEV (reference sequence).

The V gene is TRBV11-2, the J gene TRBJ1-1; TRBD1 is a possible D gene (5 bases). V dropped 3 bases and J dropped 9 bases, with 20 bases sitting between them. Germline V gene lookup returns CDR1 SGHAT and CDR2 FQNNGV. The CDR3 covers 15 residues. The CDR3 sequence is CASSFSPIRGTQAFF. The CDR3 DNA is TGTGCCAGCAGCTTCAGCCCAATACGCGGGACCCAAGCTTTCTTT.

The V and J genes are TRBV20-1 and TRBJ1-6; perhaps TRBD1 as D (5 bases). The V end lost 5 bases, the J end lost 10 bases, and 15 bases lay between the germline ends. This CDR3 is built from 13 residues. Germline CDR1 and CDR2: DFQATT and SNEGSKA (reference sequence). CDR3: CSADQGRGSPLHF. For the CDR3, the DNA is TGCAGTGCTGACCAGGGCCGGGGCTCACCCCTCCACTTT.

The genes are TRBV7-2 and TRBJ2-7; 7 bases agree with TRBD2. V was clipped by 5 bases and J by 0 bases; unmatched bases: 7. CDR3 length: 15 residues. Germline lookup yields CDR1 SGHTA and CDR2 FQGNSA. The DNA for the CDR3 is TGTGCCAGCAGCGCACTAGCGACCTTCTCCTACGAGCAGTACTTC. Protein sequence: CASSALATFSYEQYF. The full variable domain, its missing parts supplied by reference TRBV7-2 and TRBJ2-7, is GAGVSQSPSNKVTEKGKDVELRCDPISGHTALYWYRQSLGQGLEFLIYFQGNSAPDKSGLPSDRFSAERTGGSVSTLTIQRTQQEDSAVYLCASSALATFSYEQYFGPGTRLTVT.

The chain joins TRBV5-1 to TRBJ2-1; D might be TRBD1 (5 bases). The V and J ends lost 1 base and 8 bases respectively, with 13 bases between them. This CDR3 contains 14 residues. Germline V lookup: CDR1 SGHRS, CDR2 YFSETQ. CDR3 amino acids: CASSLNDRDDEQFF. CDR3 coding DNA: TGCGCCAGCAGCTTGAATGACAGAGACGATGAGCAGTTCTTC. The full variable domain, its missing parts supplied by reference TRBV5-1 and TRBJ2-1, is KAGVTQTPRYLIKTRGQQVTLSCSPISGHRSVSWYQQTPGQGLQFLFEYFSETQRNKGNFPGRFSGRQFSNSRSEMNVSTLELGDSALYLCASSLNDRDDEQFFGPGTRLTVL.

The chain carries TRBV3-1 and TRBJ2-5; D unresolved. Trimming removed 2 bases at V and 11 bases at J, with 15 bases between. CDR1 is LGHDT and CDR2 is YNNKEL in the germline V gene (reference sequence). The CDR3 length is 13 residues. The CDR3 loop is CASSQKPGNEQYF. The CDR3 DNA reads TGTGCCAGCAGCCAAAAACCGGGCAATGAGCAGTACTTC.

CDR3 loop: CASSQATGVADEQFF. CDR3 DNA sequence: TGTGCCAGCAGCCAAGCGACAGGGGTGGCGGATGAGCAGTTCTTC. This rearrangement joins TRBV3-1 to TRBJ2-1; 8 bases map to TRBD1. Germline CDR1 and CDR2: LGHDT and YNNKEL (reference sequence). The CDR3 extends over 15 amino acids. The V gene end was trimmed by 1 base and the J gene end by 8 bases; junction bases not matched to a gene: 7.

This clonotype was counted only a few times. The rearrangement joins TRBV7-2 to TRBJ2-1; tentative D call: TRBD1 (5 bases). Germline lookup yields CDR1 SGHTA and CDR2 FQGNSA. The CDR3 covers 15 residues. Trimming left V 3 bases short and J 9 bases short, with 18 bases between. The DNA of the CDR3 is TGTGCCAGCAGCTTGACAGCCTCAGATGGTGGTGAGCAGTTCTTC. This encodes CASSLTASDGGEQFF.

The chain uses TRBV6-4 and TRBJ2-7; D not certain. Deletions cut 8 bases from V and 5 bases from J, with 7 bases between. Per the germline V gene, CDR1 is MRHNA and CDR2 is SNTAGT. This CDR3 comprises 10 residues. The CDR3 sequence is CASLKDEQYF. The CDR3 bases are TGTGCCAGCTTAAAGGACGAGCAGTACTTC.